Listed here are 28 T cell receptor beta chains from one sample, sequenced in a study of T cells in Graves' hyperthyroidism and ophthalmopathy. The source material, RNA transcripts, was used to amplify TCR beta CDR3 regions. The HTBI primer set was used in a first-round RT-PCR of the TCR CDR3. TCRdb itself ran the multiplex PCR reads through MiXCR, one entry per CDR3 protein. The sample includes 550,000 to 700,000 distinct CDR3 sequences, about 43% of them seen just once. Sequencing used peripheral blood or thyroid tissue (not recorded which). The receptor set was obtained from an adult woman with Graves' disease, either hyperthyroidism or ophthalmopathy (not recorded which).

The chain couples TRBV15 to TRBJ1-2, with a possible D match to TRBD1 (6 bases). The CDR3 is made up of 15 amino acids. CDR1 and CDR2 from the germline V gene are LNHNV and YYDKDF (reference sequence). V was clipped by 0 bases and J by 8 bases, with 16 bases between them. The DNA for the CDR3 is TGTGCCACCAGCAGAGATCGGGGAGATCAGGGGGGCTACACCTTC. This encodes CATSRDRGDQGGYTF.

The V gene is TRBV29-1, the J gene TRBJ2-5; D is ambiguous. In germline, CDR1 is SQVTM, CDR2 ANQGSEA. The CDR3 length is 13 residues. Trimming left V 6 bases short and J 3 bases short, with 14 bases between. The DNA for the CDR3 is TGCAGCGTGCGTGGCAGACAAAAAGAGACCCAGTACTTC. This gives the protein CSVRGRQKETQYF.

Remarks on this clonotype: A much larger clone lies a single base off, so this may be a read error. The chain combines TRBV7-6 with TRBJ2-5; D possibly corresponds to TRBD1 (7 bases). The CDR3 has 14 amino acids. The germline V gene encodes CDR1 SGHVS and CDR2 FNYEAQ. The CDR3 DNA reads TGTGCCAGCAGCGGCGGGACAGTCCAAGAGGCCCAGTACTTC. It translates to CASSGGTVQEAQYF.

The V gene is TRBV2, the J gene TRBJ2-1, with unresolved D. Trimming left V 7 bases short and J 4 bases short, with 11 bases between. Looked up from germline, CDR1 is SNHLY and CDR2 is FYNNEI. The CDR3 extends over 13 amino acids. In DNA form, the CDR3 reads TGTGCCAGCATAATTGCCGGGTACAATGAGCAGTTCTTC. Translated, it gives CASIIAGYNEQFF.

Regarding this clonotype: A read error may explain this, as a much larger clone is one base away. J is TRBJ2-2 and V is TRBV10-3; perhaps D is TRBD1 or TRBD2 (7 bases each). The CDR3 has 14 residues. The germline CDR1 and CDR2 sequences are ENHRY and SYGVKD. Here the CDR3 reads CASRGGVNAGELFF. CDR3 nucleotides: TGTGCCAGCAGGGGGGGGGTGAACGCCGGGGAGCTGTTTTTT.

A few counts support this clonotype. The chain has TRBV7-3 and TRBJ1-6; possibly TRBD1 for D (6 bases). This CDR3 spans 14 amino acids. Germline CDR1 and CDR2: SGHTA and FQGTGA. V lost 3 bases and J 6 bases, leaving 9 bases between the germline ends. The CDR3 is CASSFGTINSPLHF. The CDR3 DNA reads as TGTGCCAGCAGCTTTGGGACAATTAATTCACCCCTCCACTTT.

This clonotype was seen many times. The chain is built from TRBV6-5 and TRBJ1-3, with D perhaps TRBD1 (6 bases). From germline, CDR1 is MNHEY and CDR2 SVGAGI. This CDR3 is 16 amino acids long. V lost 0 bases and J lost 2, with 11 bases in between. CDR3 in DNA: TGTGCCAGCAGTTACTCGGGCAGGGGAACTGGAAACACCATATATTTT. It is translated as CASSYSGRGTGNTIYF.

This clonotype was recorded a few times. The gene calls are TRBV7-9 and TRBJ1-3; weak D call: TRBD1 (5 bases). The V end lost 6 bases, the J end lost 9 bases, and 12 bases lay between the germline ends. The length of the CDR3 is 12 residues. CDR1 and CDR2 from the germline V gene are SEHNR and FQNEAQ (reference sequence). The CDR3 spells CASRARDSTIYF. The DNA for the CDR3 is TGTGCCAGCAGGGCCCGGGACTCCACCATATATTTT.

This clonotype was seen repeatedly, ten times or more. The V call is TRBV20-1, the J call TRBJ1-5; D might be TRBD1 (6 bases). V was clipped by 2 bases and J by 7 bases, with 15 bases between them. Germline V gives CDR1 DFQATT, CDR2 SNEGSKA (reference sequence). This CDR3 region has 14 residues. CDR3 bases: TGCAGTGCTAGACGGACAGCCTTAGGACAGCCCCAGCATTTT. Translating it yields CSARRTALGQPQHF.

This clonotype was counted a few times. The CDR3 nucleotides read TGCAGCGTTGTCCGTGGACAGGGTTATTCCTACGAGCAGTACTTC. Translation gives CSVVRGQGYSYEQYF. The rearrangement joins TRBV29-1 to TRBJ2-7, with 8 bases aligning to TRBD1. Germline V gene data show CDR1 as SQVTM and CDR2 as ANQGSEA. The CDR3 extends over 15 amino acids. Trimming cost V 4 bases and J 1 base; bases outside gene matches: 9.

The chain joins TRBV19 to TRBJ1-5, with D possibly TRBD1 on 5 matching bases. The CDR3 loop spans 15 amino acids. Germline-derived CDR1 and CDR2 are LNHDA and SQIVND (reference sequence). The V end was cut by 3 bases, the J end by 2 bases, with 11 bases between. The CDR3 reads CASSMRGDGNQPQHF. CDR3 coding DNA: TGTGCCAGTAGTATGAGGGGAGATGGCAATCAGCCCCAGCATTTT.

The chain carries TRBV5-1 and TRBJ2-2; TRBD1 aligns across 7 bases. In germline, CDR1 is SGHRS, CDR2 YFSETQ. With V trimmed by 1 base and J by 6 bases, 6 bases remained unmatched. This CDR3 contains 15 residues. This CDR3 reads CASSLSLGTAGELFF. The CDR3 nucleotides are TGCGCCAGCAGCTTGTCGTTGGGGACAGCCGGGGAGCTGTTTTTT.

The chain joins TRBV3-1 to TRBJ2-7; either TRBD1 or TRBD2 may supply D (5 bases each). This CDR3 comprises 14 residues. Germline CDR1 and CDR2: LGHDT and YNNKEL (reference sequence). Trimming shortened V by 3 bases and J by 2 bases, and 11 bases separated the two germline ends. The CDR3: CASSHGGKAYEQYF. DNA of the CDR3: TGTGCCAGCAGCCATGGGGGAAAAGCCTACGAGCAGTACTTC.

This clonotype has a single count. The chain carries TRBV15 and TRBJ1-6; 9 bases map to TRBD1. Germline-derived CDR1 and CDR2 are LNHNV and YYDKDF (reference sequence). The CDR3 extends over 14 amino acids. Trimming removed 11 bases from V and 10 bases from J; junction bases left unmatched: 12. DNA of the CDR3: TGTGCCTGGACACAGGGGGCGGGCAACTCACCCCTCCACTTT. It yields the protein CAWTQGAGNSPLHF.

This clonotype was seen at least ten times. The V gene is TRBV12-3 or TRBV12-4, the J gene TRBJ2-5, with D unresolved. This CDR3 has 16 amino acids. The germline V and J ends were trimmed by 3 bases and 0 bases, with 14 bases remaining between them. DNA of the CDR3: TGTGCCAGCAGTTTTAGCCCTGGACGGTACCAAGAGACCCAGTACTTC. Its translation: CASSFSPGRYQETQYF.

V is TRBV10-3 and J is TRBJ2-1; 9 nucleotides agree with TRBD1. This CDR3 has 13 residues. J lost 8 bases, V lost 5 bases, and 4 bases had no gene match. The V gene's germline CDR1 is ENHRY and CDR2 SYGVKD. This chain's CDR3 is CAISKGQGDEQFF. The CDR3 DNA follows: TGTGCCATCAGTAAGGGACAGGGAGATGAGCAGTTCTTC.

V gene TRBV7-9 combines with J gene TRBJ1-2; D ambiguous. Germline CDR1 reads SEHNR; CDR2 reads FQNEAQ (reference sequence). This CDR3 is built from 13 residues. V was shortened by 7 bases and J by 12 bases, with 21 bases between the two germline ends. The DNA of the CDR3 is TGTGCCAGCATCAACAAGGGAGAGTCGGGAAACACCTTC. As protein: CASINKGESGNTF.

The sample holds many counts of this clonotype. V is TRBV5-1 and J is TRBJ2-7, with D maybe TRBD2 (7 bases). CDR1 is SGHRS and CDR2 is YFSETQ in the germline V gene. The CDR3 runs 14 residues. V was pared by 5 bases and J by 5 bases, with 17 bases between. Written as DNA, the CDR3 is TGCGCCAGCAGATTCACAGGGAGGGTGGACGAGCAGTACTTC. It encodes CASRFTGRVDEQYF.

This chain uses TRBV7-9 with TRBJ1-1, with D perhaps TRBD1 (6 bases). Germline V lookup: CDR1 SEHNR, CDR2 FQNEAQ (reference sequence). The CDR3 runs 14 residues. Trimming took 1 base from V and 4 from J, leaving 10 bases between them. CDR3 sequence reads: CASSLEQGSTEAFF. Written as DNA, the CDR3 is TGTGCCAGCAGCTTAGAACAGGGCAGCACTGAAGCTTTCTTT.

The CDR3 loop reads CSASWGARNYEQYF. The CDR3 nucleotides read TGCAGTGCTAGTTGGGGGGCCCGTAACTACGAGCAGTACTTC. V is TRBV20-1 and J is TRBJ2-7; D is tentatively TRBD1 or TRBD2 (6 bases each). The CDR3 is made up of 14 amino acids. Trimming removed 3 bases at V and 3 bases at J, with 15 bases between. Germline CDR1 reads DFQATT; CDR2 reads SNEGSKA (reference sequence).

V gene TRBV2 combines with J gene TRBJ2-5, with 10 bases fitting TRBD1. The CDR3 is 14 residues long. Trimming removed 4 bases from V and 5 bases from J; junction bases left unmatched: 4. Germline values: CDR1 SNHLY, CDR2 FYNNEI. CDR3 protein: CASSGGTGVETQYF. In DNA, the CDR3 is TGTGCCAGCAGTGGGGGGACAGGGGTTGAGACCCAGTACTTC.

This clonotype was counted a few times. The chain is built from TRBV15 and TRBJ2-5; D is perhaps TRBD1 or TRBD2 (5 bases each). Near its end, the DNA agrees better with TRBJ2-1, so the J call may be wrong. Germline loops: CDR1 LNHNV, CDR2 YYDKDF (reference sequence). CDR3 length: 13 amino acids. CDR3 amino acids: CATSRDRDRRQFF. Written as DNA, the CDR3 is TGTGCCACCAGCAGAGATCGGGACCGTCGGCAGTTCTTC.

With regard to this clonotype: With a much larger clone just one base away, this may be a read error. The V and J genes are TRBV5-8 and TRBJ1-1; a weak D match, TRBD1 (6 bases). The CDR3 is made up of 13 amino acids. Per the germline V gene, CDR1 is SGHTS and CDR2 is YDEGEE. The DNA for the CDR3 is TGCGCCAGCAGCCGATTGGCCGGACAGAAAGCTTTCTTT. Translation: CASSRLAGQKAFF.

V usage is TRBV10-3 and J usage is TRBJ2-5; no clear D gene. V lost 4 bases and J 1 base, leaving 13 bases between the germline ends. CDR3 length equals 15 residues. Germline CDR1 ENHRY, CDR2 SYGVKD. CDR3 in amino acids: CAISARSEPQETQYF. The CDR3 nucleotides read TGTGCCATCAGTGCTAGGAGTGAGCCCCAAGAGACCCAGTACTTC.

In its sample, this clonotype was seen many times. V and J are TRBV19 and TRBJ1-5; 7 bases align to TRBD1. The CDR3 is 13 amino acids. Germline trimming cut 7 bases from V and 4 bases from J; bases unmatched to any gene: 4. Germline assignment: CDR1 LNHDA and CDR2 SQIVND (reference sequence). This chain's CDR3 is CASTRGLNQPQHF. CDR3 nucleotides: TGTGCCAGTACGAGGGGGCTAAATCAGCCCCAGCATTTT.

The sample holds many counts of this clonotype. The chain couples TRBV11-2 to TRBJ1-1; maybe TRBD1 (5 bases). Germline V gene data show CDR1 as SGHAT and CDR2 as FQNNGV. This CDR3 spans 16 amino acids. Trimming took 1 base from V and 3 from J, leaving 15 bases between them. CDR3 in DNA: TGTGCCAGCAGCTTAGGGGGCTGGGAGGTCGACACTGAAGCTTTCTTT. This sequence encodes CASSLGGWEVDTEAFF. Variable domain in full (rest from reference TRBV11-2 and TRBJ1-1): EAGVAQSPRYKIIEKRQSVAFWCNPISGHATLYWYQQILGQGPKLLIQFQNNGVVDDSQLPKDRFSAERLKGVDSTLKIQPAKLEDSAVYLCASSLGGWEVDTEAFFGQGTRLTVV.

This chain connects TRBV6-6 to TRBJ2-6, with 14 nucleotides matching TRBD2. The length of the CDR3 is 19 residues. Trimming removed 4 bases from V and 5 bases from J; junction bases left unmatched: 10. The germline CDR1 and CDR2 sequences are MNHNY and SVGAGI (reference sequence). The CDR3: CASSSQTSGRAWRANVLTF. The CDR3 DNA is TGTGCCAGCAGTTCCCAGACTAGCGGGAGGGCCTGGAGGGCCAACGTCCTGACTTTC.

The sample holds many counts of this clonotype. J is TRBJ2-7 and V is TRBV2, with TRBD2 matching 14 bases. V was clipped by 6 bases and J by 3 bases; unmatched bases: 4. There are 15 residues in the CDR3. Germline-derived CDR1 and CDR2 are SNHLY and FYNNEI. The DNA for the CDR3 is TGTGCCAGCAGGGGGACTAGCGGGAGCTTCTACGAGCAGTACTTC. This sequence encodes CASRGTSGSFYEQYF.